One and the same sample provided the 20 T cell receptor beta chains below, sequenced in a study of cytomegalovirus exposure and HLA in healthy donors. It was with 60 Vbeta and 13 Jbeta primers that the PCR ran. The assay was immunoSEQ multiplex PCR, and TCRdb's table has in-frame clones only and misses some. Of more than 130,000 clones in the sample, approximately 77% were seen once. Sequenced input: PBMCs. These receptor sequences come from a woman aged 45-65 years in good health and CMV-seronegative.

This rearrangement joins TRBV2 to TRBJ2-2, with 8 bases that match TRBD2. V lost 4 bases, J lost 6 bases, and 10 bases stayed unmatched. Germline assignment: CDR1 SNHLY and CDR2 FYNNEI. CDR3 size: 16 residues. CDR3 protein: CASSGASGGAPGELFF. CDR3 DNA sequence: TGTGCCAGCAGTGGAGCTTCCGGGGGGGCCCCCGGGGAGCTGTTTTTT. Full variable domain (outside the CDR3, taken from reference TRBV2 and TRBJ2-2): EPEVTQTPSHQVTQMGQEVILRCVPISNHLYFYWYRQILGQKVEFLVSFYNNEISEKSEIFDDQFSVERPDGSNFTLKIRSTKLEDSAMYFCASSGASGGAPGELFFGEGSRLTVL.

V gene TRBV4-3 combines with J gene TRBJ2-5; D remains unclear. CDR1 and CDR2 from the germline V gene are LGHNA and YSLEER. Trimming took 0 bases from V and 3 from J, leaving 5 bases between them. The CDR3 runs to 13 residues. CDR3 DNA sequence: TGCGCCAGCAGCCAAGAGTTAAAAGAGACCCAGTACTTC. Translation gives CASSQELKETQYF.

The chain employs TRBV7-2 and TRBJ2-2, with 9 bases aligning to TRBD1. Germline CDR1 is SGHTA and CDR2 is FQGNSA. J gave up 4 bases and V 3 bases, and 3 bases lay outside the gene matches. This CDR3 contains 15 residues. DNA for the CDR3: TGTGCCAGCAGCTTCGGACAGGGGCTCACCGGGGAGCTGTTTTTT. Protein: CASSFGQGLTGELFF.

A note on this clone: A junction end diverges from the germline sequence, so it may reflect a read error. V usage is TRBV4-3 and J usage is TRBJ2-1; D is possibly TRBD2 (5 bases). Germline lookup yields CDR1 LGHNA and CDR2 YSLEER. The CDR3 contains 16 residues. This CDR3 reads CASSLQVLGRYSEQFF. The DNA of the CDR3 is TGCGCCAGCAGCCTTCAGGTACTAGGCCGATACAGTGAGCAGTTCTTC.

V gene TRBV7-3 combines with J gene TRBJ1-1; the D is unclear. This CDR3 region has 14 residues. CDR1 SGHTA and CDR2 FQGTGA come from the germline V gene. Trimming took off 4 bases at V and 7 bases at J, with 16 bases between the two ends. Here the CDR3 DNA reads TGTGCCAGCAGCTCCACGCCCGCGGGCGGTGAAGCTTTCTTT. It codes for CASSSTPAGGEAFF. Full variable domain (remainder filled in from reference TRBV7-3 and TRBJ1-1): GAGVSQTPSNKVTEKGKYVELRCDPISGHTALYWYRQSLGQGPEFLIYFQGTGAADDSGLPNDRFFAVRPEGSVSTLKIQRTERGDSAVYLCASSSTPAGGEAFFGQGTRLTVV.

The chain has TRBV6-6 and TRBJ1-1; D not certain. The CDR3 runs to 14 residues. Germline CDR1 reads MNHNY; CDR2 reads SVGAGI (reference sequence). V dropped 0 bases and J dropped 7 bases, with 12 bases sitting between them. The CDR3 region is CASSYSKLGGEAFF. CDR3 coding DNA: TGTGCCAGCAGTTACTCGAAATTGGGAGGTGAAGCTTTCTTT.

The chain links TRBV5-1 to TRBJ1-1; no clear D gene. CDR3 size: 11 residues. In germline, CDR1 is SGHRS, CDR2 YFSETQ. V lost 8 bases to trimming and J lost 1 base, with 6 bases between them. The CDR3 loop is CASTKNTEAFF. The CDR3 bases are TGCGCCAGTACAAAGAACACTGAAGCTTTCTTT.

This clone was observed once. The gene calls are TRBV7-9 and TRBJ1-2; 11 nucleotides agree with TRBD1. Germline V gene sequence: CDR1 SEHNR, CDR2 FQNEAQ (reference sequence). This CDR3 has 15 amino acids. Trimming cost V 5 bases and J 2 bases; bases outside gene matches: 4. CDR3 residues: CASSRRTGGNYGYTF. The CDR3 DNA sequence: TGTGCCAGCAGCCGACGGACAGGGGGCAACTATGGCTACACCTTC.

The V gene is TRBV28, the J gene TRBJ1-1; D might be TRBD1 (5 bases). From germline, CDR1 is MDHEN and CDR2 SYDVKM. V was trimmed by 3 bases and J by 5 bases, leaving 16 bases between them. The CDR3 sequence is 15 residues long. The CDR3 DNA reads as TGTGCCAGCAGTTTCCCTCAGGGCAGAGGAACTGAAGCTTTCTTT. It codes for CASSFPQGRGTEAFF. The entire variable domain, with the rest obtained from reference TRBV28 and TRBJ1-1, is as follows: DVKVTQSSRYLVKRTGEKVFLECVQDMDHENMFWYRQDPGLGLRLIYFSYDVKMKEKGDIPEGYSVSREKKERFSLILESASTNQTSMYLCASSFPQGRGTEAFFGQGTRLTVV.

V and J are TRBV4-1 and TRBJ2-3; D is ambiguous. The CDR3 totals 14 residues. Trimming left V 4 bases short and J 4 bases short, with 12 bases between. Germline assignment: CDR1 MGHRA and CDR2 YSYEKL. CDR3 in DNA: TGCGCCAGCAGCCTACTCTCCGCCGCAGATACGCAGTATTTT. Residues: CASSLLSAADTQYF.

This chain joins TRBV4-2 and TRBJ1-1; D gene unclear. V was trimmed by 1 base and J by 1 base, leaving 10 bases between them. Germline CDR1 reads LGHNA; CDR2 reads YNFKEQ. This CDR3 is built from 15 residues. The CDR3 nucleotides read TGTGCCAGCAGCCAAGTTCTAGCCACGAACACTGAAGCTTTCTTT. Amino acids: CASSQVLATNTEAFF.

This chain uses TRBV5-1 with TRBJ1-2; D is possibly TRBD1 (6 bases). Between the trimmed V and J ends, which lost 0 bases and 6 bases, there was a span of 12 bases. Germline assignment: CDR1 SGHRS and CDR2 YFSETQ. The CDR3 extends over 14 amino acids. The CDR3 loop is CASSLGPGADGYTF. The CDR3 DNA reads as TGCGCCAGCAGCTTGGGTCCAGGGGCGGATGGCTACACCTTC.

The CDR3 DNA reads as TGTGCCAGCAGTGTTGACAGCCGAGGGACCCAGTACTTC. This codes for CASSVDSRGTQYF. This chain links TRBV2 with TRBJ2-5; the D gene is possibly TRBD1 (5 bases). The CDR3 has 13 amino acids. Deletions cut 4 bases from V and 7 bases from J, with 13 bases between. CDR1 is SNHLY and CDR2 is FYNNEI in the germline V gene.

The chain links TRBV29-1 to TRBJ1-2, with D unresolved. The germline CDR1 and CDR2 sequences are SQVTM and ANQGSEA. The CDR3 sequence is 13 residues long. Between the trimmed V and J ends, which lost 6 bases and 4 bases, there was a span of 15 bases. The CDR3 loop is CSVERREGYGYTF. Written as DNA, the CDR3 is TGCAGCGTGGAACGAAGGGAGGGCTATGGCTACACCTTC.

This clone came up a few times. The gene calls are TRBV11-2 and TRBJ2-7; 7 nucleotides line up with TRBD2. The V gene's germline CDR1 is SGHAT and CDR2 FQNNGV. The CDR3 loop spans 13 amino acids. Trimming took 4 bases from V and 7 from J; bases not matched to a gene: 7. This CDR3 reads CASSYGLVGEQYF. CDR3 coding DNA: TGTGCCAGCAGCTACGGACTAGTAGGGGAGCAGTACTTC.

The V gene is TRBV30, the J gene TRBJ1-2, with 10 bases aligning to TRBD1. The germline CDR1 and CDR2 sequences are GTSNPN and SVGIG (reference sequence). V trimming: 0 bases; J trimming: 7 bases; junction bases outside the gene matches: 2. The CDR3 contains 13 residues. The CDR3 loop reads CAWSVRTGGGYTF. The CDR3 nucleotides are TGTGCCTGGAGTGTACGGACAGGGGGTGGCTACACCTTC.

The chain has TRBV5-6 and TRBJ1-1, with D tentatively TRBD1 (5 bases). The CDR3 spans 15 residues. V gave up 0 bases and J gave up 5 bases, with 14 bases separating them. The germline V gene encodes CDR1 SGHDT and CDR2 YYEEEE. As DNA, the CDR3 is TGTGCCAGCAGCTTGGCCGGGGGGGAAGGAACTGAAGCTTTCTTT. Its protein is CASSLAGGEGTEAFF.

The rearrangement joins TRBV19 to TRBJ1-1; possible D gene TRBD1, 6 bases. V was cut by 5 bases and J by 1 base, with 11 bases left in between. The CDR3 runs to 14 residues. Germline-derived CDR1 and CDR2 are LNHDA and SQIVND (reference sequence). The CDR3 reads CASSPGTPNTEAFF. CDR3 DNA: TGTGCCAGTAGTCCCGGGACACCGAACACTGAAGCTTTCTTT.

The V gene is TRBV7-9, the J gene TRBJ2-7, with TRBD2 matching over 10 bases. J was trimmed by 4 bases and V by 7 bases; bases with no gene match: 7. CDR1 and CDR2 from the germline V gene are SEHNR and FQNEAQ (reference sequence). CDR3 length equals 14 residues. The CDR3 region is CASTRAGGPYEQYF. CDR3 nucleotides: TGTGCCAGCACCCGAGCGGGGGGGCCTTACGAGCAGTACTTC.

This clone was detected only a few times. The CDR3 nucleotides read TGCGCCGCTCTGGCCCGGACAGGGAGGGCTGGTGGGGCCAACGTCCTGACTTTC. Translation gives CAALARTGRAGGANVLTF. This chain connects TRBV4-1 to TRBJ2-6; TRBD1 might be the D (8 bases). The germline V gene has CDR1 MGHRA and CDR2 YSYEKL. There are 18 residues in the CDR3. Trimming stripped 11 bases from V and 3 bases from J, with 26 bases between.